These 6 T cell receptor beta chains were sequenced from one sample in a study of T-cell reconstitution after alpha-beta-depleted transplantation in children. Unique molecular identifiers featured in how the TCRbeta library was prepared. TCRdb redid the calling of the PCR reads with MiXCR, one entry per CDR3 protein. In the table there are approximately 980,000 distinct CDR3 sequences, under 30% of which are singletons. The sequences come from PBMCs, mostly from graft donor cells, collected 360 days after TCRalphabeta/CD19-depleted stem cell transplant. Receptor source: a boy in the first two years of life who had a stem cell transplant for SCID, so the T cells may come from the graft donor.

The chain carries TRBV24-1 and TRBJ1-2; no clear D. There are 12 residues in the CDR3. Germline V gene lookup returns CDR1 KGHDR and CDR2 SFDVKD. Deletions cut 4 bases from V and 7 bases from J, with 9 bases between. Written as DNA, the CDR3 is TGTGCCACCAGTGAAAGTTTTGGTGGCTACACCTTC. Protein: CATSESFGGYTF.

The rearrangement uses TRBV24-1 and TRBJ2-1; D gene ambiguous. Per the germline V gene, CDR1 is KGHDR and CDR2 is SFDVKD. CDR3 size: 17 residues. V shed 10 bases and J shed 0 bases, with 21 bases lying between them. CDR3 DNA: TGTGCCACTCCGAACACGCAGGAACAAGGCTCCTACAATGAGCAGTTCTTC. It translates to CATPNTQEQGSYNEQFF.

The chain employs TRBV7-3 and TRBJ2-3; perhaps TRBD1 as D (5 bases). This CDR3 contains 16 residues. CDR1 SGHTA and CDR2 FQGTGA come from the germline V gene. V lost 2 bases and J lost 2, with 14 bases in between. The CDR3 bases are TGTGCCAGCAGCTTAGGCCCGCAGGGCCACACAGATACGCAGTATTTT. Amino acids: CASSLGPQGHTDTQYF.

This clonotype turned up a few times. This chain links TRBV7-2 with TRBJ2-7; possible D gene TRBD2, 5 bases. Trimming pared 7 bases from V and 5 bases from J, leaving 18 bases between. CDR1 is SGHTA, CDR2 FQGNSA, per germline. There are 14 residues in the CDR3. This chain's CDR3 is CASIRSLRVDEQYF. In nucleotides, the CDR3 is TGTGCCAGCATCCGCTCGTTGAGGGTCGACGAGCAGTACTTC.

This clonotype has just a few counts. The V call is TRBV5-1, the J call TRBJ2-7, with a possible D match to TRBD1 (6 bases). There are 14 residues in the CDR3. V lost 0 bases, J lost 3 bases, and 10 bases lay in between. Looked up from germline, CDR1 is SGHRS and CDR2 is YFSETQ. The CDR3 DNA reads TGCGCCAGCAGCTTGGGTGAAGGGGGCTACGAGCAGTACTTC. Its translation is CASSLGEGGYEQYF. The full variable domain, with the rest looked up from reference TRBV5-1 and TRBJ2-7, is KAGVTQTPRYLIKTRGQQVTLSCSPISGHRSVSWYQQTPGQGLQFLFEYFSETQRNKGNFPGRFSGRQFSNSRSEMNVSTLELGDSALYLCASSLGEGGYEQYFGPGTRLTVT.

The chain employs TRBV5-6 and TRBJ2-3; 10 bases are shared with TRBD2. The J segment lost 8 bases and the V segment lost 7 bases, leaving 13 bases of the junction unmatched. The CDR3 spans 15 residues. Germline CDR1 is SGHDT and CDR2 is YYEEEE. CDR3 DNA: TGTGCCAGCGGTCTAGCGGGGGTGAGAGGGGGTACGCAGTATTTT. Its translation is CASGLAGVRGGTQYF.